This T cell receptor beta chain came from a study of T cells after yellow fever vaccination. Study background: SMART-Seq v4 Ultra Low Input prepared libraries from low-cell fractions.

Study-wide findings and caveats: Within FACS-sorted repertoires, abundant clonotypes contaminating from the bulk population could be present. Most clones from primary vaccination resurfaced after the booster (about 95% CD4, approximately 88% CD8).

In germline, CDR1 is SGHTA, CDR2 FQGNSA. V shed 1 base and J 9 bases; nucleotides not matched to a gene: 2. The CDR3 sequence is 15 residues long. TCR cDNA was made by 5'RACE template switching, adding a universal primer site and UMIs. TCRdb redid the calling of the 5' RACE reads with MiXCR, one entry per CDR3 protein. The sample shows 240,000 or so distinct CDR3 sequences, around 7% of them seen only once. The table lists this clonotype with a few counts. Its specificity is unknown. This specimen consisted of CD4+ T cells sorted from PBMCs, obtained 15 days after the yellow fever booster vaccination. This sequence originates from a man younger than 45 who received the YFV17D yellow fever vaccine. The chain recombines TRBV7-2 with TRBJ2-1, with TRBD2 matching over 14 bases. The CDR3 region has the DNA TGTGCCAGCAGCTTAGGACTAGCGGGGGGGGGTGAGCAGTTCTTC. The encoded protein is CASSLGLAGGGEQFF.